These T cell receptor beta chains were read from a single sample in a study of PD-1 blockade in classical Hodgkin lymphoma. Sequenced by immunoSEQ multiplex PCR; TCRdb stores in-frame clones only, minus some. Of 10,000 or so clones listed, 80% to 90% are singletons. What was sequenced was CD8+ T cells from blood. Receptors were obtained from a human donor with classical Hodgkin lymphoma. Both conserved end residues are part of each CDR3. A D gene is named only where the DNA matches it firmly. Where a row states a size, it is once, few, many or the class of an expanded clone; other rows omit it.

d_call	v_call	j_call	clone_size	cdr3_aa	cdr3_nt
TRBD2	TRBV4-1	TRBJ2-7	NA	CASSQPTSGLGSYEQYF	TGCGCCAGCAGCCAGCCTACTAGCGGTCTGGGCTCCTACGAGCAGTACTTC
NA	TRBV7-9	TRBJ2-4	NA	CASSLEGTGAAEAHF	TGTGCCAGCAGCTTAGAAGGGACTGGCGCCGCGGAGGCGCACTTC
NA	TRBV4-1	TRBJ2-7	NA	CASSSQGTTYEQYF	TGCGCCAGCAGTTCTCAGGGTACCACCTACGAGCAGTACTTC
NA	TRBV10-2	TRBJ2-5	few	CASSVGETQYF	TGCGCCAGCAGTGTAGGGGAGACCCAGTACTTC
TRBD1	TRBV7-3	TRBJ2-1	once	CASSPRTGTDEQFF	TGTGCCAGCAGCCCAAGGACAGGAACGGATGAGCAGTTCTTC
NA	TRBV7-9	TRBJ2-7	NA	CASSPQDAYEQYF	TGTGCCAGCAGCCCCCAAGATGCCTACGAGCAGTACTTC
NA	TRBV4-1	TRBJ2-2	NA	CASSQTARRELFF	TGCGCCAGCAGCCAGACAGCCCGAAGGGAGCTGTTTTTT
TRBD1	TRBV2	TRBJ1-2	few	CASDRGLNRGYTF	TGTGCCAGTGACAGGGGGCTTAACAGAGGCTACACCTTC
NA	TRBV15	TRBJ1-6	NA	CATSTSPGRGRNRAPLHF	TGTGCCACCAGCACCTCCCCGGGGCGGGGAAGAAACCGCGCACCCCTCCACTTT
TRBD1	TRBV9	TRBJ2-6	NA	CASSGDRGASGANVLTF	TGTGCCAGCAGTGGCGACAGGGGCGCTTCTGGGGCCAACGTCCTGACTTTC
NA	TRBV27	TRBJ2-1	NA	CASSLSPRKEQFF	TGTGCCAGCAGTTTATCGCCCCGGAAGGAGCAGTTCTTC
TRBD1	TRBV7-9	TRBJ1-2	NA	CASSIPTGRDYGYTF	TGTGCCAGCAGCATCCCGACAGGGCGAGACTATGGCTACACCTTC
NA	TRBV25-1	TRBJ1-6	NA	CASSPPTGPYNSPLHF	TGTGCCAGCAGTCCTCCGACAGGCCCCTATAATTCACCCCTCCACTTT
TRBD2	TRBV10-1	TRBJ2-3	NA	CASSVGLALADTQYF	TGCGCCAGCAGTGTGGGACTAGCCCTTGCAGATACGCAGTATTTT
NA	TRBV15	TRBJ2-7	NA	CATSREWTELSYEQYF	TGTGCCACCAGCAGAGAGTGGACAGAACTCTCCTACGAGCAGTACTTC
NA	TRBV28	TRBJ2-2	NA	CASRSLRYTGELFF	TGTGCCAGCAGATCCCTCCGATACACCGGGGAGCTGTTTTTT
TRBD2	TRBV9	TRBJ2-1	few	CASSPKERGILYNEQFF	TGTGCCAGCAGCCCAAAAGAGCGGGGGATTCTCTACAATGAGCAGTTCTTC
TRBD2	TRBV2	TRBJ2-5	NA	CASSRRLAGAQETQYF	TGTGCCAGCAGTCGACGACTAGCGGGGGCTCAAGAGACCCAGTACTTC
TRBD1	TRBV4-3	TRBJ1-1	NA	CASSQDRGQGESEAFF	TGCGCCAGCAGCCAAGATCGGGGACAGGGCGAGTCTGAAGCTTTCTTT
NA	TRBV5-4	TRBJ2-7	NA	CASSLRSEPYEQYF	TGTGCCAGCAGCTTAAGAAGTGAACCTTACGAGCAGTACTTC
TRBD1	TRBV7-9	TRBJ2-2	NA	CASSYRGYTGELFF	TGTGCCAGCAGCTACAGGGGGTACACCGGGGAGCTGTTTTTT
NA	TRBV5-8	TRBJ2-7	NA	CASSFAGFEQYF	TGTGCCAGCAGCTTTGCAGGTTTCGAGCAGTACTTC
TRBD1	TRBV29-1	TRBJ1-2	NA	CSAWDREGYTF	TGCAGCGCATGGGACAGGGAAGGCTACACCTTC
NA	TRBV27	TRBJ2-3	NA	CASSPRGGHTDTQYF	TGTGCCAGCAGTCCTAGGGGGGGACACACAGATACGCAGTATTTT
TRBD1	TRBV18	TRBJ2-5	NA	CASSPGGEQYF	TGTGCCAGCTCTCCAGGGGGTGAACAGTACTTC
NA	TRBV11-2	TRBJ2-1	NA	CASSQDGAPGDEQFF	TGTGCCAGCAGCCAGGATGGGGCTCCAGGGGATGAGCAGTTCTTC
TRBD1	TRBV29-1	TRBJ2-7	NA	CSVEGQGAYEQYF	TGCAGCGTCGAGGGACAGGGGGCGTACGAGCAGTACTTC
NA	TRBV4-2	TRBJ1-4	NA	CASSFPEEKLFF	TGTGCCAGCAGTTTTCCGGAGGAAAAACTGTTTTTT
NA	TRBV9	TRBJ2-7	few	CASSGTANSYEQYF	TGTGCCAGCAGCGGGACAGCAAACTCCTACGAGCAGTACTTC
TRBD1	TRBV7-9	TRBJ2-5	NA	CASSIRDRVIETQYF	TGTGCCAGCAGCATCCGGGACAGGGTCATTGAGACCCAGTACTTC
NA	TRBV11-2	TRBJ2-7	NA	CASSAGVGDEQYF	TGTGCCAGCAGCGCAGGGGTCGGCGACGAGCAGTACTTC
TRBD1	TRBV19	TRBJ1-2	NA	CASSWGQGALRNGYTF	TGTGCCAGTAGTTGGGGACAGGGTGCCCTTCGGAATGGCTACACCTTC
NA	TRBV27	TRBJ2-3	NA	CASRTTNTQYF	TGTGCCAGCAGAACTACAAATACGCAGTATTTT
NA	TRBV7-2	TRBJ2-1	NA	CASSERNSNEQFF	TGTGCCAGCAGCGAGAGGAACTCCAATGAGCAGTTCTTC
NA	TRBV7-9	TRBJ2-1	NA	CASTSLGHNEQFF	TGTGCCAGCACCTCCTTAGGGCACAATGAGCAGTTCTTC
TRBD2	TRBV7-9	TRBJ2-3	NA	CASSFRGGATDTQYF	TGTGCCAGCAGTTTCCGCGGGGGAGCCACAGATACGCAGTATTTT